This entry concerns a single TCR beta chain. Its antigen is not identified. The source of the sample is a study of post-analysis software for immune sequencing data. The germline V and J ends were trimmed by 0 bases and 5 bases, with 10 bases remaining between them. This CDR3 region has 15 residues. Per germline, CDR1 LNHNV and CDR2 YYDKDF (reference sequence). TCR beta cDNA libraries included unique molecular identifiers. TCRdb re-called the PCR reads with MiXCR, one entry per CDR3 protein. The table lists about 540,000 distinct CDR3 sequences, 30% to 40% of them singletons. Study observations and caveats: Controls showed lower frequencies than patients for four to six TRBV segments, and TRBV5-6, TRBV5-1 and TRBV20-1 were among these.

The TCR originated in a girl aged 2 to 17 with multiple sclerosis. V usage is TRBV15 and J usage is TRBJ2-2, with D unclear. The sequencing input was blood. The CDR3 sequence is CATSRDGRRTGELFF. CDR3 coding DNA: TGTGCCACCAGCAGAGATGGTCGGCGGACCGGGGAGCTGTTTTTT.